Listed below are T cell receptor beta chains from one sample, sequenced in a study of blood T cell repertoires in COVID-19. Repertoires were generated with immunoSEQ multiplex PCR, while TCRdb's copy carries only in-frame clones and drops some. This sample carries approximately 350,000 clones, about 88% of them seen once, and the ten largest clones take 7% to 7.5%. Sequencing input: peripheral blood. The receptors were gathered from a woman aged 55-70 years with COVID-19, enrolled during active disease. Each CDR3 is given with its conserved first and last residue. D genes are given only for firm matches. The size entry is marked missing in some rows and otherwise reads once, few, many or a size class.

>TRBJ2-3|TRBV5-1|NA|16|TRBD2
CASSPGLAGARDTQYF
TGCGCCAGCAGCCCCGGACTAGCGGGGGCCAGGGATACGCAGTATTTT
>TRBJ2-7|TRBV27|NA|14|NA
CASSPFTPSYEQYF
TGTGCCAGCAGTCCGTTCACTCCCTCCTACGAGCAGTACTTC
>TRBJ2-5|TRBV3-1/TRBV3-2|NA|14|NA
CASSQDAWRGTQYF
TGTGCCAGCAGCCAAGATGCGTGGCGGGGGACCCAGTACTTC
>TRBJ1-3|TRBV5-1|NA|15|NA
CASSLGTQSGNTIYF
TGCGCCAGCAGCTTAGGGACACAGTCTGGAAACACCATATATTTT
>TRBJ2-7|TRBV6-6|NA|11|NA
CATEGWDEQYF
TGTGCCACAGAGGGATGGGACGAGCAGTACTTC
>TRBJ1-2|TRBV4-2|NA|16|NA
CASSQDKPGFYHGYTF
TGTGCCAGCAGCCAAGATAAGCCAGGGTTTTACCATGGCTACACCTTC
>TRBJ1-1|TRBV18|NA|13|NA
CASSPPVRTEAFF
TGTGCCAGCTCACCACCGGTGCGCACTGAAGCTTTCTTT
>TRBJ2-7|TRBV30|NA|13|NA
CAWSVAGGAEQYF
TGTGCCTGGAGTGTAGCTGGGGGGGCCGAGCAGTACTTC
>TRBJ1-2|TRBV10-3|NA|15|NA
CAISDPGEGNYGYTF
TGTGCCATCAGTGACCCCGGGGAGGGGAACTATGGCTACACCTTC
>TRBJ2-7|TRBV19|NA|13|TRBD1
CASSGTGSHEQYF
TGTGCCAGTAGCGGGACAGGGTCCCACGAGCAGTACTTC
>TRBJ1-1|TRBV4-2|NA|17|NA
CASSQYVLEGGGTEAFF
TGTGCCAGCAGCCAGTATGTACTTGAGGGTGGCGGCACTGAAGCTTTCTTT
>TRBJ2-7|TRBV27|NA|12|TRBD2
CASAGGLGEQYF
TGTGCCAGCGCGGGGGGACTTGGGGAGCAGTACTTC
>TRBJ1-6|TRBV9|once|16|TRBD1
CASSVGTGTGNSPLHF
TGTGCCAGCAGCGTAGGGACAGGGACTGGAAATTCACCCCTCCACTTT
>TRBJ1-1|TRBV5-1|NA|14|TRBD1
CASSPGGQGAAAFF
TGCGCCAGCAGCCCTGGGGGGCAGGGGGCGGCAGCTTTCTTT
>TRBJ2-5|TRBV12-2|NA|14|NA
CASRLLLVQETQYF
TGTGCAAGTCGCTTGTTGTTAGTTCAAGAGACCCAGTACTTC
>TRBJ2-7|TRBV6-5|once|14|TRBD2
CANRGGLAGFEQYF
TGTGCCAATAGGGGAGGACTAGCGGGGTTCGAGCAGTACTTC
>TRBJ1-2|TRBV11-2|NA|14|TRBD1
CASSFTYRGSGYTF
TGTGCCAGCAGCTTCACTTACAGGGGCAGTGGCTACACCTTC
>TRBJ2-7|TRBV6-4|NA|15|TRBD2
CASSDPGTTAYEQYF
TGTGCCAGCAGTGACCCCGGGACTACCGCCTACGAGCAGTACTTC
>TRBJ2-2|TRBV5-1|NA|16|NA
CASSLEGGRSDGELFF
TGCGCCAGCAGCTTGGAAGGCGGCAGATCGGACGGGGAGCTGTTTTTT
>TRBJ2-1|TRBV4-2|NA|17|TRBD2
CASSQDLLAGGQNEQFF
TGTGCCAGCAGCCAAGATTTGCTAGCGGGGGGGCAAAATGAGCAGTTCTTC
>TRBJ1-3|TRBV11-2|NA|18|TRBD1
CASSSFRDRGRTGNTIYF
TGTGCCAGCAGCTCCTTCCGGGACAGGGGGCGTACTGGAAACACCATATATTTT
>TRBJ1-3|TRBV19|NA|13|NA
CASSPQGGNTIYF
TGTGCCAGTAGTCCACAGGGTGGGAACACCATATATTTT
>TRBJ1-3|TRBV25-1|NA|16|NA
CASSPPTASSGNTIYF
TGTGCCAGCAGCCCCCCGACAGCTAGCTCTGGAAACACCATATATTTT
>TRBJ1-3|TRBV6-5|NA|14|NA
CASSQTISGNTIYF
TGTGCCAGCAGTCAGACAATCTCTGGAAACACCATATATTTT
>TRBJ1-1|TRBV18|NA|19|TRBD1
CASSPRLREPTGENTEAFF
TGTGCCAGCTCACCAAGGCTCCGAGAGCCGACAGGGGAGAACACTGAAGCTTTCTTT
>TRBJ1-1|TRBV6-6|NA|15|NA
CASSHGQRGNTEAFF
TGTGCCAGCAGCCACGGTCAACGGGGGAACACTGAAGCTTTCTTT
>TRBJ1-3|TRBV7-2|NA|17|NA
CASSLAVWGVGGNTIYF
TGTGCCAGCAGCTTAGCGGTTTGGGGCGTCGGCGGAAACACCATATATTTT
>TRBJ2-2|TRBV24-1|once|16|TRBD2
CATSTSGGTNTGELFF
TGTGCCACCAGTACTAGCGGGGGCACGAACACCGGGGAGCTGTTTTTT
>TRBJ2-1|TRBV11-3|NA|15|NA
CASSRSRITYNEQFF
TGTGCCAGCAGCCGTTCCAGAATCACCTACAATGAGCAGTTCTTC
>TRBJ1-5|TRBV7-9|NA|14|NA
CASSGRGGNQPQHF
TGTGCCAGCAGCGGAAGGGGTGGCAATCAGCCCCAGCATTTT
>TRBJ2-5|TRBV6-5|NA|16|NA
CASSYSGPNQGETQYF
TGTGCCAGCAGTTACTCGGGACCCAACCAGGGGGAGACCCAGTACTTC
>TRBJ2-7|TRBV12-5|once|17|TRBD2
CASGLRLVDSGTYEQYF
TGTGCTAGTGGTTTGCGTCTGGTGGATAGCGGGACCTACGAGCAGTACTTC
>TRBJ2-1|TRBV15|NA|16|TRBD2
CATSREEGLAGGKQFF
TGTGCCACCAGCAGAGAAGAGGGACTAGCGGGGGGTAAGCAGTTCTTC
>TRBJ1-2|TRBV2|once|16|NA
CASSPKGGGRNYGYTF
TGTGCCAGCAGCCCCAAGGGGGGAGGGCGTAACTATGGCTACACCTTC
>TRBJ1-2|TRBV10-3|NA|14|NA
CAISEQQGSYGYTF
TGTGCCATCAGTGAGCAACAGGGTTCCTATGGCTACACCTTC
>TRBJ1-1|TRBV7-9|NA|13|TRBD1
CASSLGTAAEAFF
TGTGCCAGCAGCTTGGGGACAGCGGCTGAAGCTTTCTTT
>TRBJ2-1|TRBV15|once|21|TRBD2
CATSPEQSGGPLMSSYNEQFF
TGTGCCACCAGCCCCGAGCAAAGCGGGGGGCCCCTTATGAGCTCCTACAATGAGCAGTTCTTC